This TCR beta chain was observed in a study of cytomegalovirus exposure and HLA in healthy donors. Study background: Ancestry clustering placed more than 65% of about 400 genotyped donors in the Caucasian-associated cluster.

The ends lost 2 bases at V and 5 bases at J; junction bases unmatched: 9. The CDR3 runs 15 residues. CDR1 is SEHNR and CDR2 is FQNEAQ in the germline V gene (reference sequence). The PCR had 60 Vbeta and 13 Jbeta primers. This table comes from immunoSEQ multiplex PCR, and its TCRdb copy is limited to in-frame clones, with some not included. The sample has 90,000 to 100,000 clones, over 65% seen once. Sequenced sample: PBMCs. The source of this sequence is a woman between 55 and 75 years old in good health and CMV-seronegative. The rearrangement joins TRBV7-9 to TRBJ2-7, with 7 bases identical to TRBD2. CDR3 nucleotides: TGTGCCAGCAGCTTACGGGCTAGCGGCCTCAACGAGCAGTACTTC. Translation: CASSLRASGLNEQYF.